This T cell receptor beta chain stems from a study of T cell responses to AZD1222 COVID-19 vaccine. Study-wide results and caveats: CD4 TCRs linked to vaccination spanned spike, dominating at 160-218 and 743-854. A mostly white British donor set with more females was recruited, and clonal diversity was possibly underestimated.

V was pared by 8 bases and J by 8 bases, with 14 bases of the junction left unmatched. The CDR3 spans 13 residues. Germline values: CDR1 SQVTM, CDR2 ANQGSEA. The data were produced by immunoSEQ multiplex PCR, yet TCRdb's version contains in-frame clones alone and is incomplete. The data show some 110,000 clones, 92% seen once. In the case of this clone: Its antigen remains unidentified.

The V and J genes are TRBV29-1 and TRBJ1-2, with 7 bases matching TRBD1. The sample here was peripheral blood, taken on day 0 of AZD1222 vaccination. This receptor was identified in an adult in good health. The CDR3 loop is CSLREGGTAGYTF. Written as DNA, the CDR3 is TGCAGCCTCAGAGAGGGAGGGACAGCGGGCTACACCTTC.